The 8 T cell receptor beta chains presented below share a single source sample, sequenced in a study of cytomegalovirus exposure and HLA in healthy donors. PCR employed 60 Vbeta and 13 Jbeta primers. This table comes from immunoSEQ multiplex PCR, and its TCRdb copy is limited to in-frame clones, with some not included. The profile shows roughly 99,000 clones, roughly 70% of them singletons. Input material: PBMCs. The receptors derive from a male donor in good health and CMV-seronegative.

The chain has TRBV5-6 and TRBJ1-2, with D maybe TRBD1 (6 bases). CDR3 length equals 14 residues. Trimming took 4 bases from V and 0 from J, leaving 10 bases between them. From germline, CDR1 is SGHDT and CDR2 YYEEEE. As DNA, the CDR3 is TGTGCCAGCAGCCCGACAGGAGCTAACTATGGCTACACCTTC. This sequence encodes CASSPTGANYGYTF. The variable domain in full, completed from reference TRBV5-6 and TRBJ1-2, reads DAGVTQSPTHLIKTRGQQVTLRCSPKSGHDTVSWYQQALGQGPQFIFQYYEEEERQRGNFPDRFSGHQFPNYSSELNVNALLLGDSALYLCASSPTGANYGYTFGSGTRLTVV.

The gene calls are TRBV6-5 and TRBJ2-5; tentative D call: TRBD2 (6 bases). The closer fit of TRBJ2-7 to the DNA end suggests the J call may be wrong. Germline V lookup: CDR1 MNHEY, CDR2 SVGAGI. The CDR3 spans 15 residues. For the CDR3, the DNA is TGTGCCAGCAGTTACTCGCGGGACTTCCTTGGCGAGCAGTACTTC. Protein product: CASSYSRDFLGEQYF.

J is TRBJ2-7 and V is TRBV27; 8 positions match TRBD1. J gave up 2 bases and V 4 bases, and 7 bases lay outside the gene matches. This CDR3 has 15 residues. CDR1 and CDR2 (germline): MNHEY, SMNVEV (reference sequence). The CDR3 DNA is TGTGCCAGCAGTTACCGGACAGGGACTCCCTACGAGCAGTACTTC. Translated: CASSYRTGTPYEQYF.

As to this clone: Additional DNA sequences in this sample encode the identical CDR3. This chain joins TRBV5-4 and TRBJ2-5; the D gene is possibly TRBD1 (5 bases). Germline CDR1 is SGHNT and CDR2 is YYREEE (reference sequence). The CDR3 runs 15 residues. Trimming took off 0 bases at V and 2 bases at J, with 11 bases between the two ends. The CDR3 coding sequence is TGTGCCAGCAGCTTGGGGCAGGGTAGACAAGAGACCCAGTACTTC. This encodes CASSLGQGRQETQYF.

This clone was detected a few times. The rearrangement joins TRBV7-6 to TRBJ1-1; D may be TRBD1 (5 bases). The CDR3 contains 14 residues. Trimming took 5 bases from V and 2 from J, leaving 12 bases between them. Germline V gives CDR1 SGHVS, CDR2 FNYEAQ. The CDR3 DNA follows: TGTGCCAGCAGCCCCGGGAGGGGTAACACTGAAGCTTTCTTT. This encodes CASSPGRGNTEAFF.

The chain joins TRBV5-4 to TRBJ2-5; the match to TRBD2 covers 15 bases. Trimming removed 0 bases from V and 5 bases from J; junction bases left unmatched: 2. The germline gives CDR1 SGHNT, CDR2 YYREEE (reference sequence). CDR3 length: 16 amino acids. For the CDR3, the DNA is TGTGCCAGCAGCTTGGTGGGGACTAGCGGGGGGGAGACCCAGTACTTC. Amino acid sequence: CASSLVGTSGGETQYF.

The chain couples TRBV6-1 to TRBJ2-2; D unclear. With 3 bases removed from V and 2 bases from J, the gap between germline ends came to 10 bases. Germline V gives CDR1 MNHNS, CDR2 SASEGT. CDR3 length: 15 residues. The CDR3 nucleotides read TGTGCCAGCAGTGAGCGGAGCCTAAACACCGGGGAGCTGTTTTTT. This gives the protein CASSERSLNTGELFF.

V and J are TRBV28 and TRBJ1-4, with 7 nucleotides matching TRBD1. CDR1 and CDR2 (germline): MDHEN, SYDVKM. The V gene end was trimmed by 8 bases and the J gene end by 5 bases; junction bases not matched to a gene: 11. The CDR3 has 15 residues. The DNA of the CDR3 is TGTGCCAGCGTTACACGACAGGGCGGGAATGAAAAACTGTTTTTT. Protein: CASVTRQGGNEKLFF.